The source of this TCR beta chain is a study of blood T cells in healthy people across ages. Study as a whole: Per every two T cells, about one barcoded beta molecule was captured by template switching.

Next came a second PCR, run for roughly 6 to 11 cycles, which used a sample-barcoded 5' primer along with a J-beta primer mix. One entry per CDR3 protein results from TCRdb running MiXCR on the 5' RACE reads. The sample contains fewer than 950,000 distinct CDR3 sequences, 35% to 40% of which appear only once. What was sequenced was blood. The source of this sequence is a man younger than 30 in good health.

This CDR3 is CASSLGASAKNIQYF. The DNA for the CDR3 is TGTGCCAGCAGCCTAGGGGCGAGCGCCAAAAACATTCAGTACTTC. The chain combines TRBV5-8 with TRBJ2-4, with D possibly being TRBD1 (5 bases). Trimming took 4 bases from V and 1 from J, leaving 12 bases between them. This CDR3 region has 15 residues. Germline values: CDR1 SGHTS, CDR2 YDEGEE.